The 19 T cell receptor beta chains given below trace back to one sample, sequenced in a study of blood T cell repertoires in COVID-19. TCRdb keeps only in-frame clones here, not all; method: immunoSEQ multiplex PCR. This sample has some 90,000 clones; over 70% occur once, and the top ten carry roughly 20%. Sequenced input: peripheral blood. The receptors stem from a human donor in a cohort sampled during active COVID-19.

The J gene is TRBJ2-3, the V gene TRBV7-2; weak D call: TRBD1 (7 bases). Trimming took 0 bases from V and 10 from J, leaving 11 bases between them. The germline V gene has CDR1 SGHTA and CDR2 FQGNSA. This CDR3 has 13 amino acids. CDR3 DNA sequence: TGTGCCAGCAGCTTAGCGACAGGGACTGCGCAGTATTTT. It yields the protein CASSLATGTAQYF.

This clone was counted between two and nine times. The chain has TRBV11-2 and TRBJ1-2; 7 bases map to TRBD1. CDR3 size: 13 residues. Germline V gene data show CDR1 as SGHAT and CDR2 as FQNNGV. Unmatched junction bases numbered 4, after V lost 3 bases and J lost 6 bases. CDR3 nucleotide sequence: TGTGCCAGCAGCTTTGACAGGGTGGATGGCTACACCTTC. This gives the protein CASSFDRVDGYTF.

This clone was observed a few times. This sequence joins TRBV4-1 and TRBJ2-2; 9 bases map to TRBD2. Per the germline V gene, CDR1 is MGHRA and CDR2 is YSYEKL. Trimming cost V 5 bases and J 0 bases; bases outside gene matches: 4. This CDR3 contains 16 residues. CDR3 loop: CASSASGAANTGELFF. Written as DNA, the CDR3 is TGCGCCAGCAGCGCTAGCGGGGCCGCGAACACCGGGGAGCTGTTTTTT.

The rearrangement links TRBV6-1 to TRBJ2-5, with TRBD2 as a possible D gene (5 bases). This CDR3 is built from 12 residues. V lost 2 bases and J 5 bases, leaving 6 bases between the germline ends. CDR1 and CDR2 from the germline V gene are MNHNS and SASEGT. The CDR3: CASSEPGETQYF. The CDR3 DNA is TGTGCCAGCAGTGAACCGGGGGAGACCCAGTACTTC.

The rearrangement joins TRBV7-9 to TRBJ2-7; possible D gene TRBD2, 5 bases. CDR3 length: 16 residues. Germline values: CDR1 SEHNR, CDR2 FQNEAQ (reference sequence). Trimming removed 5 bases at V and 4 bases at J, with 21 bases between. The CDR3 sequence is CASSPSLRTGSYEQYF. In DNA, the CDR3 is TGTGCCAGCAGCCCCTCCCTGCGGACGGGATCTTACGAGCAGTACTTC.

This clone was detected only a few times. The rearrangement uses TRBV2 and TRBJ1-5, with D perhaps matching TRBD1 (5 bases). V lost 6 bases to trimming and J lost 4 bases, with 16 bases between them. CDR1 is SNHLY and CDR2 is FYNNEI in the germline V gene. The CDR3 runs 15 residues. CDR3 amino acids: CASRPSTAPNQPQHF. In DNA, the CDR3 is TGTGCCAGCAGGCCATCGACAGCCCCTAATCAGCCCCAGCATTTT.

The chain recombines TRBV30 with TRBJ1-4; D uncertain. Deletions cut 5 bases from V and 4 bases from J, with 14 bases between. This CDR3 comprises 14 residues. Germline CDR1 is GTSNPN and CDR2 is SVGIG (reference sequence). The CDR3 is CAWCGGLYNEKLFF. The CDR3 DNA is TGTGCCTGGTGCGGCGGGCTCTATAATGAAAAACTGTTTTTT.

The chain links TRBV27 to TRBJ2-6; TRBD2 is a possible D gene (6 bases). The CDR3 has 17 residues. Trimming removed 5 bases at V and 0 bases at J, with 14 bases between. Per germline, CDR1 MNHEY and CDR2 SMNVEV (reference sequence). CDR3 DNA sequence: TGTGCCAGCAGTCGGACTTCGACTAGCTCTGGGGCCAACGTCCTGACTTTC. This sequence encodes CASSRTSTSSGANVLTF.

The CDR3 DNA is TGCAGTGCTAGTATGATGGAAAGAGCTTCGGGAGCCCAGCATTTT. It specifies CSASMMERASGAQHF. V usage is TRBV20-1 and J usage is TRBJ1-5; D gene uncertain. This CDR3 spans 15 amino acids. V lost 3 bases, J lost 11 bases, and 23 bases lay in between. Germline CDR1 DFQATT, CDR2 SNEGSKA (reference sequence).

The CDR3 DNA is TGTGCCAGCTCACCCGACAAGTACACTGAAGCTTTCTTT. It is translated as CASSPDKYTEAFF. This chain connects TRBV18 to TRBJ1-1; D remains unclear. V lost 3 bases, J lost 3 bases, and 8 bases lay in between. The CDR3 runs to 13 residues. Germline CDR1 is KGHSH and CDR2 is LQKENI.

This rearrangement joins TRBV10-2 to TRBJ2-7; tentative D call: TRBD2 (6 bases). CDR3 length: 13 residues. V was pared by 7 bases and J by 0 bases, with 10 bases between. CDR1 and CDR2 (germline): WSHSY, SAAADI. The CDR3 DNA reads as TGCGCCAGCATGGAGCGGGCCTCCTACGAGCAGTACTTC. Protein: CASMERASYEQYF.

The chain employs TRBV18 and TRBJ2-1, with D perhaps TRBD2 (5 bases). The CDR3 is 12 amino acids. CDR1 and CDR2 (germline): KGHSH, LQKENI. Trimming left V 3 bases short and J 12 bases short, with 12 bases between. Here the CDR3 DNA reads TGTGCCAGCTCACCCCCCACTAGAAGGCAGTTCTTC. Translation: CASSPPTRRQFF.

The chain links TRBV28 to TRBJ2-7; possibly TRBD2 for D (6 bases). The CDR3 is 12 residues long. Trimming removed 6 bases from V and 7 bases from J, with 13 bases in between. Germline V gene lookup returns CDR1 MDHEN and CDR2 SYDVKM. The CDR3 loop reads CASRIYGREQYF. DNA of the CDR3: TGTGCCAGCAGGATATACGGGAGAGAGCAGTACTTC.

The chain couples TRBV9 to TRBJ2-7, with 7 nucleotides matching TRBD2. Germline lookup yields CDR1 SGDLS and CDR2 YYNGEE. V was clipped by 4 bases and J by 2 bases; unmatched bases: 6. This CDR3 region has 14 residues. The CDR3 DNA reads as TGTGCCAGCAGCACCAGCGGGACCACCTACGAGCAGTACTTC. Translation: CASSTSGTTYEQYF.

This clone was counted a few times. J is TRBJ1-3 and V is TRBV19, with TRBD1 matching over 8 bases. The germline V gene has CDR1 LNHDA and CDR2 SQIVND (reference sequence). V trimming: 7 bases; J trimming: 2 bases; junction bases outside the gene matches: 10. There are 16 residues in the CDR3. The CDR3 loop is CASTPTGALPGNTIYF. The CDR3 bases are TGTGCCAGTACCCCGACAGGGGCTTTACCTGGAAACACCATATATTTT. The full variable domain, its missing parts supplied by reference TRBV19 and TRBJ1-3, is DGGITQSPKYLFRKEGQNVTLSCEQNLNHDAMYWYRQDPGQGLRLIYYSQIVNDFQKGDIAEGYSVSREKKESFPLTVTSAQKNPTAFYLCASTPTGALPGNTIYFGEGSWLTVV.

This clone was detected only a few times. The chain uses TRBV9 and TRBJ2-1; 7 bases are shared with TRBD1. The V segment lost 3 bases and the J segment 4 bases; nucleotides outside the gene matches: 4. The CDR3 sequence is 14 residues long. Germline V gene data show CDR1 as SGDLS and CDR2 as YYNGEE. The CDR3 coding sequence is TGTGCCAGCAGCGGTAGACAGGGATACAATGAGCAGTTCTTC. It translates to CASSGRQGYNEQFF.

The gene calls are TRBV18 and TRBJ2-5, with TRBD1 matching over 7 bases. The CDR3 runs to 16 residues. V lost 0 bases and J lost 4; bases outside the gene matches: 8. Germline V gene sequence: CDR1 KGHSH, CDR2 LQKENI. CDR3 nucleotide sequence: TGTGCCAGCTCACCACCGAAGACAGGGCAGGGAGAGACCCAGTACTTC. Protein product: CASSPPKTGQGETQYF.

The chain carries TRBV11-2 and TRBJ2-2; TRBD2 agrees at 7 bases. CDR1 is SGHAT, CDR2 FQNNGV, per germline. V lost 2 bases, J lost 4 bases, and 7 bases stayed unmatched. The CDR3 runs to 16 residues. The CDR3 protein is CASSLNAGAVTGELFF. The CDR3 DNA is TGTGCCAGCAGCTTAAATGCGGGAGCGGTCACCGGGGAGCTGTTTTTT.

The chain recombines TRBV30 with TRBJ1-2; TRBD1 agrees at 7 bases. CDR1 and CDR2 (germline): GTSNPN, SVGIG (reference sequence). The CDR3 is made up of 13 amino acids. The V and J ends lost 2 bases and 4 bases, in that order; junction bases with no gene match: 4. The CDR3 loop reads CAWSSGQTYGYTF. CDR3 sequence (DNA): TGTGCCTGGAGTTCGGGACAGACCTATGGCTACACCTTC.